Shown below are 10 T cell receptor beta chains from a single sample sequenced in a study of response to subunit inactivated influenza vaccine. TCRdb passed the RT-PCR reads through MiXCR, listing each CDR3 protein once. The table shows about 520,000 distinct CDR3 sequences, with about a tenth occurring only once. The specimen was PBMCs from blood, collected 35 to 45 days after vaccination. These receptors all stem from a man aged 50 to 59 who received an inactivated influenza vaccine.

This clonotype was picked up many times. The J gene is TRBJ2-1, the V gene TRBV2; 7 bases are a match to TRBD1. The V segment lost 3 bases and the J segment 7 bases; nucleotides outside the gene matches: 6. The CDR3 totals 14 residues. CDR1 and CDR2 from the germline V gene are SNHLY and FYNNEI. The DNA of the CDR3 is TGTGCCAGCAGTGACTGGGACAGAAGAAATGAGCAGTTCTTC. Protein product: CASSDWDRRNEQFF. The variable domain in full, with the rest retrieved from reference TRBV2 and TRBJ2-1, is EPEVTQTPSHQVTQMGQEVILRCVPISNHLYFYWYRQILGQKVEFLVSFYNNEISEKSEIFDDQFSVERPDGSNFTLKIRSTKLEDSAMYFCASSDWDRRNEQFFGPGTRLTVL.

This clonotype was observed many times. The chain links TRBV20-1 to TRBJ1-6; D remains unclear. V lost 1 base and J 7 bases, leaving 17 bases between the germline ends. This CDR3 has 16 residues. Germline V gene sequence: CDR1 DFQATT, CDR2 SNEGSKA (reference sequence). CDR3 sequence reads: CSARALGGRTNSPLHF. As DNA, the CDR3 is TGCAGTGCTAGAGCCCTAGGCGGCAGGACCAATTCACCCCTCCACTTT.

V is TRBV2 and J is TRBJ1-2, with D possibly TRBD1 on 5 matching bases. The ends were cut back, 6 bases at V and 7 bases at J, with 12 bases in the middle. The CDR3 is 12 residues long. Germline V gives CDR1 SNHLY, CDR2 FYNNEI. CDR3 DNA sequence: TGTGCCAGCAGACTCGACCAGGGTGGCTACACCTTC. Translated: CASRLDQGGYTF.

V usage is TRBV11-2 and J usage is TRBJ2-5; the match to TRBD1 covers 8 bases. The CDR3 consists of 18 residues. The V and J ends lost 5 bases and 5 bases, in that order; junction bases with no gene match: 19. CDR1 and CDR2 (germline): SGHAT, FQNNGV. CDR3 residues: CASSPGTGRPVVMETQYF. The CDR3, as DNA: TGTGCCAGCAGCCCCGGGACAGGCCGCCCCGTTGTAATGGAGACCCAGTACTTC.

This clonotype was detected a few times. The gene calls are TRBV6-5 and TRBJ1-2; 7 nucleotides match TRBD1. The CDR3 totals 14 residues. V shed 0 bases and J 4 bases; nucleotides not matched to a gene: 2. Germline V gives CDR1 MNHEY, CDR2 SVGAGI. In DNA, the CDR3 is TGTGCCAGCAGTTACTCGGACAGGAGCTATGGCTACACCTTC. It codes for CASSYSDRSYGYTF.

The chain couples TRBV5-1 to TRBJ2-1; either TRBD1 or TRBD2 may fit D (5 bases each). The V gene lost 4 bases and the J gene lost 2 bases, with 16 bases spanning the gap. Germline V gene data show CDR1 as SGHRS and CDR2 as YFSETQ. This CDR3 has 16 residues. The CDR3 nucleotides are TGCGCCAGCAGCCCAATGGGACCCACAACCTACAATGAGCAGTTCTTC. Protein product: CASSPMGPTTYNEQFF.

This chain uses TRBV7-6 with TRBJ2-2; D not resolved. From germline, CDR1 is SGHVS and CDR2 FNYEAQ. Between the trimmed V and J ends, which lost 2 bases and 2 bases, there was a span of 9 bases. The CDR3 consists of 15 residues. CDR3 DNA: TGTGCCAGCAGCTTATTTGAGAGAAACACCGGGGAGCTGTTTTTT. Residues: CASSLFERNTGELFF.

This clonotype was seen more than once but under ten times. The rearrangement links TRBV28 to TRBJ2-1, with 10 positions matching TRBD2. J gave up 7 bases and V 6 bases, and 21 bases lay outside the gene matches. This CDR3 contains 19 residues. The germline V gene has CDR1 MDHEN and CDR2 SYDVKM. The CDR3 bases are TGTGCCAGCAGCCCTAAAAGGGGCCTAGCGGGGGTTTTTGGTAATGAGCAGTTCTTC. Amino acids: CASSPKRGLAGVFGNEQFF. Filled out from reference TRBV28 and TRBJ2-1, the complete variable domain reads DVKVTQSSRYLVKRTGEKVFLECVQDMDHENMFWYRQDPGLGLRLIYFSYDVKMKEKGDIPEGYSVSREKKERFSLILESASTNQTSMYLCASSPKRGLAGVFGNEQFFGPGTRLTVL.

This clonotype came up a few times. The CDR3 DNA sequence: TGTGCCAGCAGCCTAGGACTAGCGGGACTCCACAATGAGCAGTTCTTC. Translation: CASSLGLAGLHNEQFF. This chain uses TRBV2 with TRBJ2-1; 12 positions match TRBD2. Germline lookup yields CDR1 SNHLY and CDR2 FYNNEI. V dropped 6 bases and J dropped 5; count of bases not matched to a gene: 8. This CDR3 contains 16 residues.

In its sample, this clonotype was seen a few times. The V call is TRBV29-1, the J call TRBJ2-3; D gene ambiguous. V lost 3 bases and J 1 base, leaving 11 bases between the germline ends. The CDR3 covers 14 residues. Germline loops: CDR1 SQVTM, CDR2 ANQGSEA. The CDR3 loop is CSVDEWARTDTQYF. CDR3 nucleotide sequence: TGCAGCGTTGACGAATGGGCTCGCACAGATACGCAGTATTTT.